The clone carrying this T cell receptor (beta chain) was seen just once. A much larger clone lies one base from this, so it may be a read error. This specimen belongs to a study of T cell repertoires in cytomegalovirus infection. Overall study context: TCR beta signatures that were public indicated CMV infection and matching HLA type.

In TCRdb, the reads were re-called with MiXCR into one record per CDR3 protein. The sample lists hundreds of thousands of distinct CDR3 sequences; approximately 25% were seen once. V was trimmed by 6 bases and J by 7 bases, leaving 16 bases between them. This CDR3 contains 14 residues. Per germline, CDR1 SGHVS and CDR2 FNYEAQ. This TCR was sampled from a human donor in good health (CMV status not recorded). Some clones in this sample may be carry-over from other donors' samples. Sequenced material: CD8+ T cells from PBMCs. The V gene is TRBV7-6, the J gene TRBJ2-1; a weak D match, TRBD2 (6 bases). The CDR3 reads CASSMGTDKNEQFF. The CDR3 nucleotides are TGTGCCAGCAGTATGGGGACTGATAAAAATGAGCAGTTCTTC.